The source of this T cell receptor beta chain is a study of blood T cells in healthy people across ages. The study's findings and limits: When set beside aged donors, long-lived donors presented more naive CD4+ cells and higher diversity. Older individuals had lower TCR beta diversity per million T cells (the decline was roughly linear).

Primed by a sample-barcoded 5' primer and a J-beta primer mix, a second PCR proceeded for about 6 to 11 cycles. TCRdb passed the 5' RACE reads through MiXCR, listing each CDR3 protein once. The table includes roughly 1.5 million distinct CDR3 sequences, approximately 43% detected once. This clonotype was seen more than once but under ten times. Antigen specificity is unknown. The CDR3 sequence is 15 residues long. Germline V gives CDR1 MDHEN, CDR2 SYDVKM. Trimming stripped 3 bases from V and 0 bases from J, with 9 bases between. The TCR sequence derives from a woman between 18 and 30 years old in good health. Sequencing used blood. The chain has TRBV28 and TRBJ1-5; D not resolved. The CDR3 reads CASSLPGPSNQPQHF. In DNA, the CDR3 is TGTGCCAGCAGTTTGCCAGGACCTAGCAATCAGCCCCAGCATTTT.